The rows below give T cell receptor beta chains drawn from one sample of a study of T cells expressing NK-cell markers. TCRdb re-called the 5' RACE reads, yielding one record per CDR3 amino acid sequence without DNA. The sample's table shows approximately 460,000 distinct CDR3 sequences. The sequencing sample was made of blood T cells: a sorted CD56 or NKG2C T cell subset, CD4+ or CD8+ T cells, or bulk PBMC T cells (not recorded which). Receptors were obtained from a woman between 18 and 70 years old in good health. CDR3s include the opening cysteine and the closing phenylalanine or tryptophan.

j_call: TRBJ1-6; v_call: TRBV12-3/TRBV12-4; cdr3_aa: CASTPGALLHF
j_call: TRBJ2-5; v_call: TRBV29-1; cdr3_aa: CSVEYMDSQETQYF
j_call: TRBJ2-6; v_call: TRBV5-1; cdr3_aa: CASSLTATNSGANVLTF
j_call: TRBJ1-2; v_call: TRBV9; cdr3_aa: CASSGQGARLYGYTF
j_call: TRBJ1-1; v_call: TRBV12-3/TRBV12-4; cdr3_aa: CASIIGTEAFF
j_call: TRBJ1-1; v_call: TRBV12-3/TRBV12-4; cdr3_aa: CASSLTTGIDTEAFF
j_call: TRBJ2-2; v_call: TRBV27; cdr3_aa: CASSLSLGGMIGELFF
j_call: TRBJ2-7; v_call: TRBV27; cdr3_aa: CASSYKGRGQGSMYEQYF
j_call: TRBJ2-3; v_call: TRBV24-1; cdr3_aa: CATSDLGGSPDTQYF
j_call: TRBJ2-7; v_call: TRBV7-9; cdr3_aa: CASSLQPYEQYF
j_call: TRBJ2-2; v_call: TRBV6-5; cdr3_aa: CASRYRGNTGELFF
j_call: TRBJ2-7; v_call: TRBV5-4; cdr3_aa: CASRVRGRAETYEQYF
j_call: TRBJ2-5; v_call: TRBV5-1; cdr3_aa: CASSSETSGGGETQYF
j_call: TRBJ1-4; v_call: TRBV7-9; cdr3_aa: CASSSLEEKLFF
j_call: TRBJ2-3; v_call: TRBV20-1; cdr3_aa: CSARRASGPDTQYF
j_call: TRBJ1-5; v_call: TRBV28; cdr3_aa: CASSPGAINQPQHF
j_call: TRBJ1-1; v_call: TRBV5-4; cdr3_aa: CASSLQGGSRAAFF
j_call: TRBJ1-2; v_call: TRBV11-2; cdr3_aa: CASSPNRGGGYTF
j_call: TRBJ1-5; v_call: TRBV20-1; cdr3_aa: CSASNDRFNQPQHF
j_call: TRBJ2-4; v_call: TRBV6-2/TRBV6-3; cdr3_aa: CASKGGGAINIQYF
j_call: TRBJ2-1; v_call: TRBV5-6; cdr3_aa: CASSLETSRVNEQFF
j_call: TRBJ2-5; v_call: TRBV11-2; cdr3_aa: CASSLGVGNQETQYF
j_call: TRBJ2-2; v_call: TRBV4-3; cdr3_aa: CASSQKQGAAGELFF
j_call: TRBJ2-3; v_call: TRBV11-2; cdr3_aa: CASSLSVSAASTDTQYF
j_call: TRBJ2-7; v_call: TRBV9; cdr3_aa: CASSSHGGDESDEQYF
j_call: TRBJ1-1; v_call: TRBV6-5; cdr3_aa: CASSYDSGGEAFF
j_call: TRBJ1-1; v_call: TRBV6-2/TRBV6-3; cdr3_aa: CASSYSGTREAFF
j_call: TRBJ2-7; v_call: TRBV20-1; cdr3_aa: CSAIRQGGIYEQYF
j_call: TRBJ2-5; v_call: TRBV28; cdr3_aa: CASSLAGDGKTQYF
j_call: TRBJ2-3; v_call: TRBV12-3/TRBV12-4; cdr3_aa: CASSSDRAWDTQYF
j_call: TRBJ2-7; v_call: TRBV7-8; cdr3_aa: CASSSLVGSSYEQYF
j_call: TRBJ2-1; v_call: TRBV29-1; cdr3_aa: CSVRDSRTYNERFF